Given below is one T cell receptor beta chain in context. V was cut by 3 bases and J by 3 bases, with 9 bases left in between. From germline, CDR1 is MDHEN and CDR2 SYDVKM. CDR3 size: 14 residues. Method: immunoSEQ multiplex PCR; TCRdb's copy keeps in-frame clones and lacks some. The repertoire has roughly 80,000 clones, around 94% of them found once; the top ten carry about 0.4%. These data come from a study of technical replicates of blood from a few donors. The clonotype originates from a human donor in good health. The rearrangement uses TRBV28 and TRBJ1-5; D gene uncertain. The specimen was T cells isolated from PBMCs. DNA for the CDR3: TGTGCCAGCAGTTTCCCGGGTGACAATCAGCCCCAGCATTTT. This gives the protein CASSFPGDNQPQHF.